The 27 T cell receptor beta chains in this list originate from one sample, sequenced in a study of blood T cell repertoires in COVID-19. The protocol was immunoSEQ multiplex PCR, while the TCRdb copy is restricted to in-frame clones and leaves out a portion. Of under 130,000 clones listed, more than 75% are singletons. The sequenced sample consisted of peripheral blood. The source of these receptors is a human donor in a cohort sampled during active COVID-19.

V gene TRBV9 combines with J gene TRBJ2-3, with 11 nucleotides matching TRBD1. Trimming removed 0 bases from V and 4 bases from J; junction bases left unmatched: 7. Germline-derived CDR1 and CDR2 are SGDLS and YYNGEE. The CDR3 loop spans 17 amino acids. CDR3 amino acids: CASSVDGTGGFPDTQYF. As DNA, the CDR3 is TGTGCCAGCAGCGTAGATGGGACAGGGGGATTCCCAGATACGCAGTATTTT.

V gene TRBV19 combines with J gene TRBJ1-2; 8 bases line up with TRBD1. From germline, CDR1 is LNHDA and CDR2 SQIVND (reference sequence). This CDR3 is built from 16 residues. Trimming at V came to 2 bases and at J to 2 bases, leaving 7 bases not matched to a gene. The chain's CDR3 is CASSISLTGGNYGYTF. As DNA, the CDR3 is TGTGCCAGTAGTATAAGCCTCACAGGGGGGAACTATGGCTACACCTTC.

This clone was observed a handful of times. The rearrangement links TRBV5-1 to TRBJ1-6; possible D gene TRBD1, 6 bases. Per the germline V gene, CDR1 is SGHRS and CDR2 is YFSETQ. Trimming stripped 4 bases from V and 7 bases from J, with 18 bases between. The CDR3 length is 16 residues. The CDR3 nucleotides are TGCGCCAGCAGCCGCAATCCGGACAGAGGAAATTCACCCCTCCACTTT. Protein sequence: CASSRNPDRGNSPLHF.

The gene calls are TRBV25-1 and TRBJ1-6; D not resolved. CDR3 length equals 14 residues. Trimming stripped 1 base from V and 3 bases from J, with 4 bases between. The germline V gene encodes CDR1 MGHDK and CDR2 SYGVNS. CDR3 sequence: CASSESSYNSPLHF. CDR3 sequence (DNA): TGTGCCAGCAGTGAATCTAGCTATAATTCACCCCTCCACTTT.

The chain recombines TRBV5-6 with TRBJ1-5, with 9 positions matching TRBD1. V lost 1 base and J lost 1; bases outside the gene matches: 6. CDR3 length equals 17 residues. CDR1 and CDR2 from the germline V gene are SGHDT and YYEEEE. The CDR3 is CASSLWGTGLSNQPQHF. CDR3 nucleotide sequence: TGTGCCAGCAGCTTGTGGGGGACAGGGCTAAGCAATCAGCCCCAGCATTTT.

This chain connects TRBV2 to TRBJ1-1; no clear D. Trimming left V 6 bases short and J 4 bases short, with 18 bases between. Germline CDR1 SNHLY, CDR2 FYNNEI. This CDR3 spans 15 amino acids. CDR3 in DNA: TGTGCCAGCAGGGAGGACGGATTAAAGGCCACTGAAGCTTTCTTT. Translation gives CASREDGLKATEAFF.

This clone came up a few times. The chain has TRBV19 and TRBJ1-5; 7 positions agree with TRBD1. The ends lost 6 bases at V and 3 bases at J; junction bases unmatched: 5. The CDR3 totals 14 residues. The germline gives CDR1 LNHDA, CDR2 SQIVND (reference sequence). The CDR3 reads CASSRGQLNQPQHF. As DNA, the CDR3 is TGTGCCAGTAGCCGGGGACAGCTCAATCAGCCCCAGCATTTT.

CDR3 amino acids: CAWSVGVSNQPQHF. CDR3 nucleotide sequence: TGTGCCTGGAGTGTAGGGGTGAGCAATCAGCCCCAGCATTTT. This chain connects TRBV30 to TRBJ1-5, with a weak D call TRBD1 (5 bases). This CDR3 has 14 residues. CDR1 GTSNPN and CDR2 SVGIG come from the germline V gene (reference sequence). Trimming removed 0 bases from V and 1 base from J, with 7 bases in between. The variable domain in full, with the rest retrieved from reference TRBV30 and TRBJ1-5, is SQTIHQWPATLVQPVGSPLSLECTVEGTSNPNLYWYRQAAGRGLQLLFYSVGIGQISSEVPQNLSASRPQDRQFILSSKKLLLSDSGFYLCAWSVGVSNQPQHFGDGTRLSIL.

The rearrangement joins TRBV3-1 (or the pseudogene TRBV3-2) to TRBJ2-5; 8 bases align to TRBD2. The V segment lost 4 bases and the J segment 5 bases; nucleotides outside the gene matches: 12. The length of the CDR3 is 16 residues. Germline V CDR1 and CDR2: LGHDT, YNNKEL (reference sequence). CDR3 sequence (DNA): TGTGCCAGCAGCCTTCGCACTAGCGGAACTTCGGAGACCCAGTACTTC. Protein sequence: CASSLRTSGTSETQYF.

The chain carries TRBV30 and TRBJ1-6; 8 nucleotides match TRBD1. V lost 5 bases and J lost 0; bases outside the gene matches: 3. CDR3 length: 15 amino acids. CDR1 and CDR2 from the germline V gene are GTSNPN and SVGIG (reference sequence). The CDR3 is CAWGQGISYNSPLHF. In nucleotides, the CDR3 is TGTGCCTGGGGACAGGGTATCTCCTATAATTCACCCCTCCACTTT.

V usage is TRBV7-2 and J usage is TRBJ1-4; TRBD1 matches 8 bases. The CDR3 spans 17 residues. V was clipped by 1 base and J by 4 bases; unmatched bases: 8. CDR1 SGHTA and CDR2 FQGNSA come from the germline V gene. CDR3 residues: CASSLGSGGRNNEKLFF. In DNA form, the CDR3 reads TGTGCCAGCAGCTTAGGGTCAGGGGGCAGGAATAATGAAAAACTGTTTTTT.

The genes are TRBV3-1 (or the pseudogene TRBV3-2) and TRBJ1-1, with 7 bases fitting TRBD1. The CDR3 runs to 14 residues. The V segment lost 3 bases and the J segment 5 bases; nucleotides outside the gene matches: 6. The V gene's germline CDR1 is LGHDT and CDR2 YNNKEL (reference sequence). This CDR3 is CASSQDRMGTEAFF. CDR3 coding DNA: TGTGCCAGCAGCCAGGACAGGATGGGGACTGAAGCTTTCTTT.

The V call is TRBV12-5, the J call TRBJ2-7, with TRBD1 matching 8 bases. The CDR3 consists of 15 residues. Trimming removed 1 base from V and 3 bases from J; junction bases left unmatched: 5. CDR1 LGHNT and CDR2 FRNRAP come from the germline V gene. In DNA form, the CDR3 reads TGTGCTAGTGGTTTGGCAAGGACAGGGTTCTACGAGCAGTACTTC. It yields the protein CASGLARTGFYEQYF.

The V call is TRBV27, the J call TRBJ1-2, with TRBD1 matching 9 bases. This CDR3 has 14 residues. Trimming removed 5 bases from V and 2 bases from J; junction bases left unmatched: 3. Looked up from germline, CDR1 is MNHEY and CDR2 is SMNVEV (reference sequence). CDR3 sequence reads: CASSTGQGNYGYTF. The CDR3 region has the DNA TGTGCCAGCAGTACGGGACAGGGAAACTATGGCTACACCTTC.

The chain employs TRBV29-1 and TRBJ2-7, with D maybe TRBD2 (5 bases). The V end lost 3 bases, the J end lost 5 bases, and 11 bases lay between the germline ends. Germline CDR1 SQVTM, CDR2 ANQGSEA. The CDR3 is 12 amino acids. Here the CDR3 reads CSVDRGYNEQYF. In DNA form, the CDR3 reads TGCAGCGTTGATCGGGGTTATAACGAGCAGTACTTC.

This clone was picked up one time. CDR3 amino acids: CASSFDQGDYTEAFF. The CDR3 DNA is TGTGCCAGCAGCTTTGATCAGGGGGATTACACTGAAGCTTTCTTT. The V gene is TRBV5-4, the J gene TRBJ1-1, with TRBD1 matching over 7 bases. The V gene's germline CDR1 is SGHNT and CDR2 YYREEE (reference sequence). The CDR3 covers 15 residues. V gave up 2 bases and J gave up 3 bases; unmatched junction bases: 7.

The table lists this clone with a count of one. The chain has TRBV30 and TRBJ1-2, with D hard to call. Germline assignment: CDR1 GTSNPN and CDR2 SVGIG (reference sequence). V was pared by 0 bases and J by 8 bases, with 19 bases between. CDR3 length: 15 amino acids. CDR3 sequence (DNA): TGTGCCTGGAGTGTATCCCCTCGGAGCCCGCGGGGCTACACCTTC. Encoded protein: CAWSVSPRSPRGYTF.

The CDR3 spells CASSLPGTSGYEQYF. For the CDR3, the DNA is TGTGCCAGCAGTCTACCCGGGACTAGCGGCTACGAGCAGTACTTC. The rearrangement uses TRBV28 and TRBJ2-7; 11 bases map to TRBD2. There are 15 residues in the CDR3. The V gene's germline CDR1 is MDHEN and CDR2 SYDVKM. V gave up 5 bases and J gave up 3 bases; unmatched junction bases: 6.

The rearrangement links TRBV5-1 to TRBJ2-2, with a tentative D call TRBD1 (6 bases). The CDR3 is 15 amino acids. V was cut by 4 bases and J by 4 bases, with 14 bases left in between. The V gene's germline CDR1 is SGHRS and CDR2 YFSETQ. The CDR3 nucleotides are TGCGCCAGCAGCAAATTACAGGGTTCCACCGGGGAGCTGTTTTTT. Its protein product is CASSKLQGSTGELFF.

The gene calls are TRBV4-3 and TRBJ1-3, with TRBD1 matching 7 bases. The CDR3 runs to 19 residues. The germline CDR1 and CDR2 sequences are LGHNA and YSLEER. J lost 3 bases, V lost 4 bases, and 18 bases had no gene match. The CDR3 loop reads CASSPQLQGEVLVGNTIYF. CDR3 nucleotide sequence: TGCGCCAGCAGCCCCCAGCTGCAGGGGGAAGTGTTAGTTGGAAACACCATATATTTT.

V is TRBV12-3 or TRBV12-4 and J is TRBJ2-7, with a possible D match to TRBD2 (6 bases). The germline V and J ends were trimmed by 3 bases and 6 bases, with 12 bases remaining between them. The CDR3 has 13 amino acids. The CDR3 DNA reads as TGTGCCAGCAGTTTGTACGGGGGAGGCGAGCAGTACTTC. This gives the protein CASSLYGGGEQYF.

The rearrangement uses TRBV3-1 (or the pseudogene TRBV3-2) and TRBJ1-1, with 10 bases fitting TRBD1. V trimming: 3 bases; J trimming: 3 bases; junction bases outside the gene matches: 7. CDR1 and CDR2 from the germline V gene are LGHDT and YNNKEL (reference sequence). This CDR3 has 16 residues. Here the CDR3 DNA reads TGTGCCAGCAGCCATCGGACAGGGGGGTCGTACACTGAAGCTTTCTTT. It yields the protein CASSHRTGGSYTEAFF.

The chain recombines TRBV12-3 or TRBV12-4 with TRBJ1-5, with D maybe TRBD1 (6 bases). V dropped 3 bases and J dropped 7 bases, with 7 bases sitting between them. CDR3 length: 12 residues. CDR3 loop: CASSFGGQPQHF. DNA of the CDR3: TGTGCCAGCAGTTTTGGGGGCCAGCCCCAGCATTTT.

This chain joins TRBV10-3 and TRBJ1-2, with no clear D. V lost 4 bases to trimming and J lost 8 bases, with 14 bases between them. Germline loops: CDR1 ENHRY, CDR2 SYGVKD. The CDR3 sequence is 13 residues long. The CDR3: CAISGIVTEGYTF. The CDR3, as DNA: TGTGCCATCAGTGGAATCGTAACAGAAGGCTACACCTTC.

In DNA form, the CDR3 reads TGCGCCAGCAGCCCTGCGGGGGGCAAGGAAAAACTGTTTTTT. This codes for CASSPAGGKEKLFF. This chain joins TRBV5-1 and TRBJ1-4, with D possibly matching TRBD1 (6 bases). The V gene lost 4 bases and the J gene lost 8 bases, with 15 bases spanning the gap. CDR3 length equals 14 residues. In germline, CDR1 is SGHRS, CDR2 YFSETQ.

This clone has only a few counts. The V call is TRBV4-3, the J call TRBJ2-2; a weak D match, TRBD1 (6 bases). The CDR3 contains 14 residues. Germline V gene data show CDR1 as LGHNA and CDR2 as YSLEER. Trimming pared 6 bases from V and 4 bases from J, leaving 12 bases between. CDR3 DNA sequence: TGCGCCAGCAGACCCGGACAGACCACCGGGGAGCTGTTTTTT. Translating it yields CASRPGQTTGELFF.

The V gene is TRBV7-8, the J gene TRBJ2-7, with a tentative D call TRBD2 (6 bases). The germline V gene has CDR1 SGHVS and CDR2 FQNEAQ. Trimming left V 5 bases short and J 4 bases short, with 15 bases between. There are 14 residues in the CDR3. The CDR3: CASSPRLGGYEQYF. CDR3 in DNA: TGTGCCAGCAGCCCCCGCCTGGGGGGTTACGAGCAGTACTTC.